This T cell receptor (beta chain) originates from a study of blood T cell repertoires in COVID-19 (TCRdb year 2020). Study-level background: Samples covering the acute and convalescent phases of COVID-19 were provided by collaborators in the United States, Italy and Spain. The prospective study material was composed of cDNA or gDNA derived from T cells, B-cell-depleted T cells, or PBMCs. Deeply sampled blood TCRbeta repertoires from subjects exposed to, actively infected with, or recovered from COVID-19 were included in the dataset. The repertoires were made available in a free public database intended to serve as a resource for research on the immune response to SARS-CoV-2. Samples came from the ongoing ImmuneRACE study (first 160 participants) plus 1,254 subjects from 6 global collaborators. Sample metadata almost always included a de-identified subject ID, COVID-19 status, age in years and sex. HLA class I and class II types, where available, came from metadata supplied by the sample provider rather than from assay-based typing.

TCRbeta CDR3 regions were amplified from genomic DNA by means of the immunoSEQ Assay, a bias-controlled multiplex PCR. On the study's bioinformatics: The number of nucleated cells in each sample was estimated from the amplification of reference gene primers within the assay. Sequence reads were collapsed and filtered to measure the absolute abundance of every unique TCRbeta CDR3 rearrangement. Productive Simpson clonality was computed per sample as the square root of Simpson's diversity index over productive rearrangements. This immuneACCESS table, as held by TCRdb, lists in-frame sequences with V and J called but not all clones. Of the missing ones, under half trace to an unresolved V gene in checked studies; the others have no known cause. Clonal size and the V and J genes are those of that table, whereas D and trimming came from the DNA. The sample table records over 200,000 clones; around 86% of these occur just once. Jointly, the top ten make up about 9.9% of the sample.

One collaborating source in Seattle enrolled patients during active infection and followed them longitudinally through the course of disease. Collaborating institutions collected whole blood in K2EDTA tubes following their own protocols. For TCRbeta analysis, collaborator samples were shipped as frozen whole blood, as isolated PBMCs, or as DNA extracted from either sample type. CDR1 and CDR2 were assigned from the germline V gene as WSHSY and SAAADI. Relative to germline, V is 7 bases shorter and J is 3 bases shorter, with 10 bases between their ends. The CDR3 runs 13 amino acids, cysteine and phenylalanine included. Left in the record is the CDR3 DNA by itself, 39 bases read in frame from the first base. About this clone itself: No cognate antigen has been identified for it. No base quality values were provided; no much bigger clone lies one nucleotide off.

The investigation overall reported the following: The amount of clinical and demographic metadata varied by source and participant and was provided uncurated.

Sequencing was done on a sample of peripheral blood. Recombination connected TRBV10-2 to TRBJ2-1, with TRBD1 as a weak D call on 6 bases. The clonotype was recovered from a man aged 50 or older with COVID-19, enrolled during active disease. At the DNA level, the sequence is TGCGCCAGCAAGACAGGCCTCTACAATGAGCAGTTCTTC. It translates to CASKTGLYNEQFF.